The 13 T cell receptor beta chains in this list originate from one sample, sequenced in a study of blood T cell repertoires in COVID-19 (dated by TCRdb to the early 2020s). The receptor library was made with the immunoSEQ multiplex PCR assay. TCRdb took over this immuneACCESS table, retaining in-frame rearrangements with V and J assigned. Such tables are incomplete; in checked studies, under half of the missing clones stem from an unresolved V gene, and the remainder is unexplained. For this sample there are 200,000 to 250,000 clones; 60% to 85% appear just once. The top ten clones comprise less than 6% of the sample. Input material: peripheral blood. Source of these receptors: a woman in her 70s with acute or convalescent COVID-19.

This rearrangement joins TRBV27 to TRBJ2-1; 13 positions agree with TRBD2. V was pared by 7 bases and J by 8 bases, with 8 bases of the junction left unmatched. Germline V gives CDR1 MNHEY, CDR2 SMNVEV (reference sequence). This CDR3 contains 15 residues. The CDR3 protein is CASTGRLAGGHEQFF. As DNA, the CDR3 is TGTGCCAGCACCGGGAGACTAGCGGGAGGTCATGAGCAGTTCTTC.

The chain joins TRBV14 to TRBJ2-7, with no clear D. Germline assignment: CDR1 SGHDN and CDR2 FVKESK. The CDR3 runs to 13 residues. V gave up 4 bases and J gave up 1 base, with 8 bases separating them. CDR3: CASSLTVSYEQYF. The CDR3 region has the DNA TGTGCCAGCAGCCTTACAGTTTCCTACGAGCAGTACTTC.

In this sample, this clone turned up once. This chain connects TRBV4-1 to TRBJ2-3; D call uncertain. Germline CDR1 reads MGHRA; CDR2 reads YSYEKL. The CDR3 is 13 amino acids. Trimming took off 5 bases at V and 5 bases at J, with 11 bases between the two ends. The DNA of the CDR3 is TGCGCCAGCAGCTCCCTGAGAGGAGATACGCAGTATTTT. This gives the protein CASSSLRGDTQYF.

The CDR3 reads CASSMLAGGTGDHQPQHF. CDR3 sequence (DNA): TGTGCCAGTAGTATGTTAGCCGGAGGGACAGGCGACCATCAGCCCCAGCATTTT. The chain combines TRBV19 with TRBJ1-5; 8 nucleotides align to TRBD1. Per the germline V gene, CDR1 is LNHDA and CDR2 is SQIVND (reference sequence). Trimming cost V 3 bases and J 5 bases; bases outside gene matches: 15. The CDR3 loop spans 18 amino acids. Full variable domain (remainder filled in from reference TRBV19 and TRBJ1-5): DGGITQSPKYLFRKEGQNVTLSCEQNLNHDAMYWYRQDPGQGLRLIYYSQIVNDFQKGDIAEGYSVSREKKESFPLTVTSAQKNPTAFYLCASSMLAGGTGDHQPQHFGDGTRLSIL.

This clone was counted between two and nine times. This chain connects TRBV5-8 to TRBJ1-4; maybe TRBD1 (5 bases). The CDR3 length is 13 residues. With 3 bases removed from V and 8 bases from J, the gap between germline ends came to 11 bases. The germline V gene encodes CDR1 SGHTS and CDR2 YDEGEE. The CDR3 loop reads CASSSVGGEKLFF. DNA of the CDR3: TGTGCCAGCAGCTCGGTCGGGGGAGAAAAACTGTTTTTT.

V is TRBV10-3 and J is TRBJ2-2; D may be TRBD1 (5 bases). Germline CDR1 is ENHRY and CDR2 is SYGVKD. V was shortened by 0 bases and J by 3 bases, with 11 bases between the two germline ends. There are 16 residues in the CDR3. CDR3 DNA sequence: TGTGCCATCAGTGAGTCATCAGGGTTGGACACCGGGGAGCTGTTTTTT. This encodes CAISESSGLDTGELFF.

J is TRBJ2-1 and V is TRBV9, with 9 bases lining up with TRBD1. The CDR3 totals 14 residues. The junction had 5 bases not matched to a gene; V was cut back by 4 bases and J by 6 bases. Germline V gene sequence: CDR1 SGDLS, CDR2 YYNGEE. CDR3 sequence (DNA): TGTGCCAGCAGCCTACAGGGGGCGGGCAATGAGCAGTTCTTC. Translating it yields CASSLQGAGNEQFF.

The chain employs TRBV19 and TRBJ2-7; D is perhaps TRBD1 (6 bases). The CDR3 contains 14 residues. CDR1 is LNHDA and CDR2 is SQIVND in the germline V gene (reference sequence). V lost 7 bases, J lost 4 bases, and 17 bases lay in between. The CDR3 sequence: CASTIGDKAYEQYF. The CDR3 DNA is TGTGCCAGTACCATCGGGGACAAAGCATACGAGCAGTACTTC.

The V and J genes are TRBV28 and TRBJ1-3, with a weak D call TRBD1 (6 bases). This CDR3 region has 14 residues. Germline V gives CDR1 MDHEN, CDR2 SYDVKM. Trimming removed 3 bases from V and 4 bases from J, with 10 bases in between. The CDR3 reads CASSLQGQGNTIYF. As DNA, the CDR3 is TGTGCCAGCAGTTTGCAGGGGCAAGGAAACACCATATATTTT.

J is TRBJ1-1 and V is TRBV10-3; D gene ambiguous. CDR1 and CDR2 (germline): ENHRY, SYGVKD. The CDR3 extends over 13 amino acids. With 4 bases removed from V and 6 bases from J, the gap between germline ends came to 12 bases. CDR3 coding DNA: TGTGCCATCAGTGGTGGAGAATATTCTGAAGCTTTCTTT. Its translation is CAISGGEYSEAFF.

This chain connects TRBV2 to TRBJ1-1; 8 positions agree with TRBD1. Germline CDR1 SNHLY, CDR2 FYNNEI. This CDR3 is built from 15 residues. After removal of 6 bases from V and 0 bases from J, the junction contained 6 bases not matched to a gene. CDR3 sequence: CASRARQGLNTEAFF. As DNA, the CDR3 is TGTGCCAGCAGAGCACGACAGGGGTTGAACACTGAAGCTTTCTTT.

Written as DNA, the CDR3 is TGTGCCAGTACCCAGGGGACAGGGGGATACAATGAGCAGTTCTTC. Protein product: CASTQGTGGYNEQFF. V gene TRBV19 combines with J gene TRBJ2-1; the match to TRBD1 covers 11 bases. V shed 7 bases and J 4 bases; nucleotides not matched to a gene: 6. This CDR3 contains 15 residues. CDR1 and CDR2 from the germline V gene are LNHDA and SQIVND (reference sequence).

DNA of the CDR3: TGTGCCAGCAGACGCGGACACTTAAGCCAGCCCCAGCATTTT. This encodes CASRRGHLSQPQHF. The chain recombines TRBV5-8 with TRBJ1-5, with a possible D match to TRBD1 (5 bases). V lost 5 bases and J lost 7, with 16 bases in between. Germline CDR1 is SGHTS and CDR2 is YDEGEE. This CDR3 comprises 14 residues.